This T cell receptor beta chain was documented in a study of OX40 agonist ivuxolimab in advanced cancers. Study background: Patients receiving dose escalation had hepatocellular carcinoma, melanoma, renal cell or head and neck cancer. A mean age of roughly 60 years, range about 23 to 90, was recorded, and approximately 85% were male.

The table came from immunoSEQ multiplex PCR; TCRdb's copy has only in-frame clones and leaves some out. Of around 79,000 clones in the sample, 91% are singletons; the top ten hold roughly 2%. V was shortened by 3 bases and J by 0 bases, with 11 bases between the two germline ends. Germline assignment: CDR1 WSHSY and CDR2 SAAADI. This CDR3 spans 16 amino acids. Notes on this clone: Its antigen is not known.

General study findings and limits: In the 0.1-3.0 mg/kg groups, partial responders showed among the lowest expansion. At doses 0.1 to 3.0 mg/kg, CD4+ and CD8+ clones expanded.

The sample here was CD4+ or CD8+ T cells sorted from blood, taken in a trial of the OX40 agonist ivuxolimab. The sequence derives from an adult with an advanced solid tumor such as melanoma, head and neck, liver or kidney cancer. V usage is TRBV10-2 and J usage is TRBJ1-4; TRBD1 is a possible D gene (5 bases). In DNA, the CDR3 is TGCGCCAGCAGTGACCAAAGACAGTCAACTAATGAAAAACTGTTTTTT. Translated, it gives CASSDQRQSTNEKLFF.